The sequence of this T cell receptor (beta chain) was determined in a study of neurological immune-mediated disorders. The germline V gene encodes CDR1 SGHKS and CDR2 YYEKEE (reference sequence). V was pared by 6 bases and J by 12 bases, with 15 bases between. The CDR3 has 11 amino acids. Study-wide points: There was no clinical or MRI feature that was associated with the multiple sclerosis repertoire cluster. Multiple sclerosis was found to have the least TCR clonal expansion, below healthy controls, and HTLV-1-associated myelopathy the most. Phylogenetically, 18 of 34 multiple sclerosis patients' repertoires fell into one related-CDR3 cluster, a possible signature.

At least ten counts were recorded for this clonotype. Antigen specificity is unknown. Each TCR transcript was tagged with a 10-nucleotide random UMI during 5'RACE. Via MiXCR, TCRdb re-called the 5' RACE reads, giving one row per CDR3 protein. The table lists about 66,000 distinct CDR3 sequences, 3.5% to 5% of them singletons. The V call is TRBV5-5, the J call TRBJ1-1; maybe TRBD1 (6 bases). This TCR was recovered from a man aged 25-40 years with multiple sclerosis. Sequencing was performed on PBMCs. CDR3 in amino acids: CASTQGGGTFF. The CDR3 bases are TGTGCCAGCACCCAGGGCGGGGGCACTTTCTTT.